The clone carrying this T cell receptor beta chain came up many times. What it binds is unknown. This sample was included in a study of read filtering for tumor transcriptome and immune sequencing. Broader study findings: About 81.9% of IR-seq clonotypes had one read, totaling approximately 3.3% of reads; RNA-seq: roughly 76% and 46%. Sorted CD138-negative bone marrow cells were not purified T cells.

From 300 to 400 ng of RNA, a library with molecular barcoded alpha/delta and beta/gamma adaptors was made. One entry per CDR3 protein results from TCRdb running MiXCR on the reads. The table shows 20,000 to 30,000 distinct CDR3 sequences, with around a fifth occurring only once. The specimen sequenced was a population of CD138-negative cells sorted from bone marrow. The TCR sequence derives from a donor at least 40 years old with multiple myeloma.

The CDR3 reads CASSPSGAADTQYF. CDR3 bases: TGTGCCAGCAGCCCCTCAGGGGCTGCAGATACGCAGTATTTT. This chain links TRBV7-7 with TRBJ2-3, with TRBD1 as a possible D gene (6 bases). Germline V gene sequence: CDR1 SSHAT, CDR2 FNYEAQ (reference sequence). The CDR3 contains 14 residues. With 5 bases removed from V and 4 bases from J, the gap between germline ends came to 13 bases.